Presented here are 31 T cell receptor beta chains from one specimen sequenced in a study of cytomegalovirus exposure and HLA in healthy donors. The PCR employed 60 Vbeta primers together with 13 Jbeta primers. Clones were read by immunoSEQ multiplex PCR, and TCRdb kept only the in-frame ones, dropping some. The table records about 120,000 clones, about 81% of them present only once. Sample: PBMCs. These receptors were taken from a middle-aged man in good health and CMV-seronegative.

The chain recombines TRBV5-4 with TRBJ1-1, with 9 bases matching TRBD1. The CDR3 length is 19 residues. V lost 4 bases, J lost 4 bases, and 20 bases stayed unmatched. From germline, CDR1 is SGHNT and CDR2 YYREEE (reference sequence). The chain's CDR3 is CASSRGVWDRAVGGTEAFF. The CDR3 region has the DNA TGTGCCAGCAGCCGGGGGGTATGGGACAGGGCGGTTGGAGGCACTGAAGCTTTCTTT.

The rearrangement links TRBV7-2 to TRBJ2-1; the match to TRBD1 covers 8 bases. CDR3 size: 17 residues. CDR1 is SGHTA, CDR2 FQGNSA, per germline. V lost 5 bases to trimming and J lost 3 bases; unmatched junction nucleotides: 12. The CDR3, as DNA: TGTGCCAGCAGCACGACAGGGGCGCCGGCTCTCTACAATGAGCAGTTCTTC. Translating gives CASSTTGAPALYNEQFF.

This rearrangement joins TRBV9 to TRBJ1-1; D gene uncertain. V was trimmed by 2 bases and J by 6 bases, leaving 11 bases between them. Looked up from germline, CDR1 is SGDLS and CDR2 is YYNGEE. The CDR3 is 13 amino acids. This CDR3 reads CASSVGILSEAFF. The CDR3 DNA is TGTGCCAGCAGCGTCGGTATACTTTCTGAAGCTTTCTTT. Using reference TRBV9 and TRBJ1-1 for the parts outside the CDR3, the full variable domain is DSGVTQTPKHLITATGQRVTLRCSPRSGDLSVYWYQQSLDQGLQFLIQYYNGEERAKGNILERFSAQQFPDLHSELNLSSLELGDSALYFCASSVGILSEAFFGQGTRLTVV.

The rearrangement uses TRBV5-4 and TRBJ1-2; 10 nucleotides agree with TRBD1. V gave up 2 bases and J gave up 8 bases; unmatched junction bases: 9. Germline values: CDR1 SGHNT, CDR2 YYREEE (reference sequence). The CDR3 has 15 amino acids. In nucleotides, the CDR3 is TGTGCCAGCAGCTTCCTGGACAGGGGGGTTCGGGGCTACACCTTC. Encoded protein: CASSFLDRGVRGYTF.

The chain couples TRBV9 to TRBJ1-2, with D unclear. Trimming pared 0 bases from V and 4 bases from J, leaving 7 bases between. CDR3 length: 13 amino acids. Germline CDR1 SGDLS, CDR2 YYNGEE. The CDR3 is CASSVATAYGYTF. The CDR3 bases are TGTGCCAGCAGCGTAGCGACTGCCTATGGCTACACCTTC.

This clone was recorded only once. The chain recombines TRBV12-5 with TRBJ1-1; 8 positions agree with TRBD1. The CDR3 contains 13 residues. The junction had 0 bases not matched to a gene; V was cut back by 1 base and J by 5 bases. Germline V gene sequence: CDR1 LGHNT, CDR2 FRNRAP. The chain's CDR3 is CASGLGTGTEAFF. The CDR3 nucleotides are TGTGCTAGTGGTTTGGGGACAGGGACTGAAGCTTTCTTT.

The chain employs TRBV9 and TRBJ1-4; D is unclear. CDR1 is SGDLS and CDR2 is YYNGEE in the germline V gene. V was shortened by 0 bases and J by 0 bases, with 6 bases between the two germline ends. The CDR3 totals 15 residues. The CDR3 sequence is CASSVEETTNEKLFF. The CDR3 nucleotides are TGTGCCAGCAGCGTAGAGGAGACAACTAATGAAAAACTGTTTTTT. Combining the CDR3 with reference TRBV9 and TRBJ1-4 gives the whole variable domain DSGVTQTPKHLITATGQRVTLRCSPRSGDLSVYWYQQSLDQGLQFLIQYYNGEERAKGNILERFSAQQFPDLHSELNLSSLELGDSALYFCASSVEETTNEKLFFGSGTQLSVL.

The chain combines TRBV6-5 with TRBJ2-7, with 10 positions matching TRBD2. CDR1 and CDR2 (germline): MNHEY, SVGAGI. V shed 2 bases, J shed 4 bases, and the junction held 5 bases outside the gene matches. The CDR3 contains 15 residues. DNA of the CDR3: TGTGCCAGCAGTTACGGCCCTAGCGGGAGTTACGAGCAGTACTTC. This codes for CASSYGPSGSYEQYF.

The chain couples TRBV7-9 to TRBJ1-1; the D gene is possibly TRBD1 (6 bases). The CDR3 extends over 15 amino acids. Trimming stripped 5 bases from V and 8 bases from J, with 21 bases between. Germline assignment: CDR1 SEHNR and CDR2 FQNEAQ (reference sequence). The CDR3 nucleotides read TGTGCCAGCAGCCCGACTACAGGGATACACGCGGAAGCTTTCTTT. Translated: CASSPTTGIHAEAFF.

The rearrangement uses TRBV7-9 and TRBJ2-5; 8 nucleotides line up with TRBD2. J lost 5 bases, V lost 4 bases, and 6 bases had no gene match. In germline, CDR1 is SEHNR, CDR2 FQNEAQ (reference sequence). CDR3 length: 14 amino acids. The CDR3 sequence: CASSYLTGGETQYF. In DNA, the CDR3 is TGTGCCAGCAGCTACCTCACGGGGGGGGAGACCCAGTACTTC.

V and J are TRBV28 and TRBJ2-4; the D gene is possibly TRBD1 (5 bases). CDR1 is MDHEN, CDR2 SYDVKM, per germline. The V end was cut by 5 bases, the J end by 3 bases, with 17 bases between. This CDR3 has 16 residues. For the CDR3, the DNA is TGTGCCAGCAGTAGACACCAGGGTTTTGGCAAAAACATTCAGTACTTC. Translating it yields CASSRHQGFGKNIQYF.

This clone has only a few counts. This sequence joins TRBV19 and TRBJ2-1, with D possibly TRBD2 on 6 matching bases. Germline loops: CDR1 LNHDA, CDR2 SQIVND (reference sequence). The CDR3 loop spans 19 amino acids. The V gene lost 4 bases and the J gene lost 7 bases, with 29 bases spanning the gap. The DNA of the CDR3 is TGTGCCAGTAGTAGTAGGACGACAATCCACGGGGGTTTATATAATGAGCAGTTCTTC. Residues: CASSSRTTIHGGLYNEQFF.

This clone was seen a handful of times. V usage is TRBV5-6 and J usage is TRBJ2-7; a weak D match, TRBD1 (5 bases). The CDR3 is 14 amino acids. Germline loops: CDR1 SGHDT, CDR2 YYEEEE. The ends were cut back, 0 bases at V and 5 bases at J, with 12 bases in the middle. The CDR3 coding sequence is TGTGCCAGCAGCTTGGATCCCCCAGGGAACGAGCAGTACTTC. This sequence encodes CASSLDPPGNEQYF.

This sequence joins TRBV28 and TRBJ1-1, with 7 bases identical to TRBD1. The V gene's germline CDR1 is MDHEN and CDR2 SYDVKM. Trimming took 7 bases from V and 3 from J; bases not matched to a gene: 8. CDR3 length equals 14 residues. CDR3 nucleotide sequence: TGTGCCAGCACCCCCCCAGGGGGGTACACTGAAGCTTTCTTT. This sequence encodes CASTPPGGYTEAFF.

The chain combines TRBV27 with TRBJ2-2; D is unresolved. V lost 3 bases to trimming and J lost 6 bases, with 11 bases between them. Germline CDR1 and CDR2: MNHEY and SMNVEV (reference sequence). This CDR3 comprises 14 residues. CDR3 residues: CASSFDTRSGELFF. CDR3 sequence (DNA): TGTGCCAGCAGTTTCGATACACGTTCCGGGGAGCTGTTTTTT.

J is TRBJ1-6 and V is TRBV9; 11 nucleotides match TRBD1. CDR3 length equals 15 residues. Germline V lookup: CDR1 SGDLS, CDR2 YYNGEE. With 4 bases clipped from V and 7 bases from J, the junction kept 4 bases outside the gene matches. The CDR3 nucleotides are TGTGCCAGCAGCCTACGGACAGGGGGCAATTCACCCCTCCACTTT. Translated: CASSLRTGGNSPLHF. Supplemented by reference TRBV9 and TRBJ1-6, the full variable domain reads DSGVTQTPKHLITATGQRVTLRCSPRSGDLSVYWYQQSLDQGLQFLIQYYNGEERAKGNILERFSAQQFPDLHSELNLSSLELGDSALYFCASSLRTGGNSPLHFGNGTRLTVT.

This chain uses TRBV6-6 with TRBJ1-5; D is uncertain. CDR1 and CDR2 from the germline V gene are MNHNY and SVGAGI (reference sequence). The CDR3 runs to 11 residues. With 6 bases removed from V and 7 bases from J, the gap between germline ends came to 7 bases. CDR3 protein: CASRREQPQHF. The CDR3 bases are TGTGCCAGCAGGAGGGAGCAGCCCCAGCATTTT.

The chain uses TRBV5-4 and TRBJ1-2; D is uncertain. CDR3 length: 10 amino acids. Germline CDR1 is SGHNT and CDR2 is YYREEE (reference sequence). The V end was cut by 4 bases, the J end by 8 bases, with 6 bases between. DNA of the CDR3: TGTGCCAGCAGCGCGATAGGCTACACCTTC. Protein: CASSAIGYTF. The variable domain in full, with the rest retrieved from reference TRBV5-4 and TRBJ1-2, is ETGVTQSPTHLIKTRGQQVTLRCSSQSGHNTVSWYQQALGQGPQFIFQYYREEENGRGNFPPRFSGLQFPNYSSELNVNALELDDSALYLCASSAIGYTFGSGTRLTVV.

The genes are TRBV30 and TRBJ2-5; D might be TRBD1 (6 bases). V was shortened by 4 bases and J by 2 bases, with 14 bases between the two germline ends. The CDR3 runs to 14 residues. Looked up from germline, CDR1 is GTSNPN and CDR2 is SVGIG (reference sequence). CDR3 sequence: CAWTGMGAQETQYF. The CDR3 nucleotides are TGTGCCTGGACAGGGATGGGGGCTCAAGAGACCCAGTACTTC.

This clone was picked up a small number of times. This chain uses TRBV4-1 with TRBJ2-7, with D possibly matching TRBD2 (6 bases). CDR1 and CDR2 from the germline V gene are MGHRA and YSYEKL. This CDR3 has 14 amino acids. V shed 1 base and J shed 6 bases, with 13 bases lying between them. CDR3 bases: TGCGCCAGCAGCCAAGGTGGGGGGAGGAGCGAGCAGTACTTC. This gives the protein CASSQGGGRSEQYF.

V is TRBV4-3 and J is TRBJ1-6; TRBD1 matches at 10 bases. The CDR3 is made up of 15 amino acids. Germline V gives CDR1 LGHNA, CDR2 YSLEER. V lost 6 bases to trimming and J lost 8 bases; unmatched junction nucleotides: 7. CDR3 sequence (DNA): TGCGCCAGCAGTCCTAGGGACAGGGGTCATTCACCCCTCCACTTT. Translation gives CASSPRDRGHSPLHF.

With regard to this clone: A read error may account for a junction end that differs from germline. This chain connects TRBV7-2 to TRBJ2-7, with 12 bases that match TRBD2. CDR1 is SGHTA and CDR2 is FQGNSA in the germline V gene. There are 14 residues in the CDR3. CDR3 amino acids: CASSLAGGPFEQYF. In nucleotides, the CDR3 is TGTGCCAGCAGCCTAGCGGGAGGGCCTTTCGAGCAGTACTTC.

The rearrangement uses TRBV10-3 and TRBJ1-2, with 7 bases that match TRBD1. The junction had 6 bases not matched to a gene; V was cut back by 11 bases and J by 6 bases. Looked up from germline, CDR1 is ENHRY and CDR2 is SYGVKD. The CDR3 is made up of 11 amino acids. The DNA of the CDR3 is TGTGCCGCCTCGACAGGGAATGGCTACACCTTC. Amino acids: CAASTGNGYTF.

The rearrangement joins TRBV18 to TRBJ1-2, with TRBD1 identical over 8 bases. Germline CDR1 and CDR2: KGHSH and LQKENI. CDR3 length: 15 residues. The ends lost 4 bases at V and 3 bases at J; junction bases unmatched: 7. Here the CDR3 DNA reads TGTGCCAGCTCACTCCTGGGACAGGCGGACTATGGCTACACCTTC. Encoded protein: CASSLLGQADYGYTF. Based on the CDR3 plus reference TRBV18 and TRBJ1-2, the full variable domain is NAGVMQNPRHLVRRRGQEARLRCSPMKGHSHVYWYRQLPEEGLKFMVYLQKENIIDESGMPKERFSAEFPKEGPSILRIQQVVRGDSAAYFCASSLLGQADYGYTFGSGTRLTVV.

This sequence joins TRBV5-1 and TRBJ1-1, with D perhaps matching TRBD1 (6 bases). CDR1 is SGHRS, CDR2 YFSETQ, per germline. The CDR3 runs 18 residues. The V and J ends lost 0 bases and 2 bases respectively, with 20 bases between them. CDR3 in amino acids: CASSLAVVWTELNTEAFF. In DNA form, the CDR3 reads TGCGCCAGCAGCTTGGCCGTCGTGTGGACAGAACTTAACACTGAAGCTTTCTTT.

The rearrangement links TRBV4-1 to TRBJ1-5; 7 bases agree with TRBD1. The CDR3 is 19 amino acids. The germline CDR1 and CDR2 sequences are MGHRA and YSYEKL. Germline trimming cut 4 bases from V and 2 bases from J; bases unmatched to any gene: 17. For the CDR3, the DNA is TGCGCCAGCAGCCCAGGCGCGAGGGGGCACGTTATCGGCAATCAGCCCCAGCATTTT. This sequence encodes CASSPGARGHVIGNQPQHF.

This chain joins TRBV11-2 and TRBJ1-5; a weak D match, TRBD1 (6 bases). The CDR3 sequence is 15 residues long. Germline values: CDR1 SGHAT, CDR2 FQNNGV. The V gene lost 3 bases and the J gene lost 4 bases, with 13 bases spanning the gap. CDR3: CASSFDGQINQPQHF. In DNA form, the CDR3 reads TGTGCCAGCAGCTTCGATGGACAGATTAATCAGCCCCAGCATTTT.

The chain has TRBV28 and TRBJ1-4, with 8 positions matching TRBD1. The V and J ends lost 5 bases and 6 bases, in that order; junction bases with no gene match: 8. The CDR3 sequence is 15 residues long. The germline CDR1 and CDR2 sequences are MDHEN and SYDVKM. CDR3 sequence (DNA): TGTGCCAGCAGTGCGCCCGGGACAGGTTATGAAAAACTGTTTTTT. Its protein product is CASSAPGTGYEKLFF.

The chain has TRBV5-1 and TRBJ2-3; possibly TRBD2 for D (5 bases). V lost 4 bases, J lost 0 bases, and 12 bases lay in between. The CDR3 consists of 15 residues. Germline V CDR1 and CDR2: SGHRS, YFSETQ. CDR3 residues: CASSPASGSTDTQYF. CDR3 DNA: TGCGCCAGCAGCCCCGCGTCGGGGAGCACAGATACGCAGTATTTT.

The V call is TRBV7-3, the J call TRBJ1-1, with D perhaps TRBD1 (6 bases). With 5 bases removed from V and 5 bases from J, the gap between germline ends came to 18 bases. The CDR3 extends over 15 amino acids. CDR1 SGHTA and CDR2 FQGTGA come from the germline V gene. The CDR3 spells CASSPQGPKSTEAFF. The CDR3 nucleotides read TGTGCCAGCAGCCCACAGGGTCCTAAATCGACTGAAGCTTTCTTT.

This clone was picked up one time. The rearrangement links TRBV11-2 to TRBJ2-3; 14 positions match TRBD2. Per the germline V gene, CDR1 is SGHAT and CDR2 is FQNNGV. This CDR3 is built from 17 residues. The junction had 6 bases not matched to a gene; V was cut back by 3 bases and J by 4 bases. Here the CDR3 DNA reads TGTGCCAGCAGCTTTAGACTAGCGGGAGGGCCTCCAGATACGCAGTATTTT. Residues: CASSFRLAGGPPDTQYF.